A selection of T cell receptor beta chains follows, all from one sample in a study of blood T cell repertoires in COVID-19. The repertoire was sequenced with immunoSEQ multiplex PCR; TCRdb's copy has only in-frame clones and lacks some. In the table there are 20,000 to 25,000 clones, approximately 88% of which are singletons. What was sequenced was peripheral blood. Receptor source: a middle-aged man with acute or convalescent COVID-19. CDR3s include the opening cysteine and the closing phenylalanine or tryptophan.

j_call v_call cdr3_aa
NA TRBV30 CAWSVGGYEQYF
TRBJ2-7 TRBV7-3 CASSLGRTGSDEQYF
TRBJ1-2 TRBV6-5 CASSSLTGYGYTF
TRBJ1-3 TRBV9 CASSLSGVSPGNTIYF
TRBJ1-1 TRBV14 CASSQGQGTEAFF
TRBJ1-1 TRBV13 CASSLVRGGEAFF
TRBJ1-1 TRBV7-2 CASSLVYRMNTEAFF
TRBJ1-2 TRBV9 CASSVGRGNYGYTF
TRBJ1-4 TRBV5-1 CASSPGQGEEKLFF
TRBJ2-7 TRBV5-1 CASSLETGLTGKEYF
TRBJ2-7 TRBV3-1/TRBV3-2 CASSPPGYEQYF
TRBJ1-2 TRBV19 CASSTRQGGYGYTF
TRBJ2-1 TRBV9 CASSVGGTGFEQFF
TRBJ2-1 TRBV11-3 CASSTAATSGGAVEQFF
TRBJ1-4 TRBV19 CASSTGFEKLFF
TRBJ2-1 TRBV6-5 CASRATGSGYNEQFF
TRBJ1-3 TRBV6-6 CASSYSTHSGNTIYF